The 7 T cell receptor beta chains given below trace back to one sample, sequenced in a study of cytomegalovirus exposure and HLA in healthy donors. The PCR was carried out with 60 Vbeta primers and 13 Jbeta primers. Some clones are missing from TCRdb's copy, which holds only in-frame ones; the method was immunoSEQ multiplex PCR. The sample holds 150,000 or so clones, around 80% seen once. Sample: PBMCs. Every receptor here comes from a man aged 18-30 years in good health and CMV-seropositive.

The rearrangement joins TRBV30 to TRBJ1-3; 7 bases align to TRBD1. The trim removed 2 bases at V and 4 bases at J, leaving 8 bases unmatched. Germline lookup yields CDR1 GTSNPN and CDR2 SVGIG (reference sequence). The CDR3 extends over 15 amino acids. The CDR3 sequence is CAWSPLGTEGNTIYF. For the CDR3, the DNA is TGTGCCTGGAGTCCCTTAGGGACAGAAGGAAACACCATATATTTT.

V gene TRBV4-1 combines with J gene TRBJ2-1, with D tentatively TRBD2 (7 bases). The CDR3 contains 18 residues. V was cut by 1 base and J by 6 bases, with 22 bases left in between. The V gene's germline CDR1 is MGHRA and CDR2 YSYEKL. The CDR3 nucleotides are TGCGCCAGCAGCCAAGGGGCGGGGGCGGGGGACTTATTCAATGAGCAGTTCTTC. This encodes CASSQGAGAGDLFNEQFF.

In its sample, this clone was seen once. The chain couples TRBV7-8 to TRBJ2-7; D remains unclear. The V end lost 6 bases, the J end lost 6 bases, and 15 bases lay between the germline ends. This CDR3 is built from 13 residues. Germline assignment: CDR1 SGHVS and CDR2 FQNEAQ. This CDR3 reads CASSPRVTVEQYF. The CDR3, as DNA: TGTGCCAGCAGTCCCCGGGTTACGGTCGAGCAGTACTTC.

V gene TRBV19 combines with J gene TRBJ1-1; D gene uncertain. V dropped 4 bases and J dropped 10 bases, with 19 bases sitting between them. The germline V gene encodes CDR1 LNHDA and CDR2 SQIVND (reference sequence). The CDR3 is 14 amino acids. The CDR3 loop reads CASSSGVAALGAFF. Here the CDR3 DNA reads TGTGCCAGTAGTAGCGGTGTGGCAGCGCTAGGAGCTTTCTTT.

The chain carries TRBV18 and TRBJ2-7, with D perhaps TRBD2 (6 bases). CDR3 length equals 14 residues. The ends were cut back, 3 bases at V and 2 bases at J, with 11 bases in the middle. Germline V CDR1 and CDR2: KGHSH, LQKENI. The CDR3 here is CASSPGRGTYEQYF. CDR3 DNA sequence: TGTGCCAGCTCACCTGGACGGGGGACCTACGAGCAGTACTTC.

This rearrangement joins TRBV28 to TRBJ2-7; 8 bases map to TRBD1. With V trimmed by 1 base and J by 6 bases, 2 bases remained unmatched. Germline values: CDR1 MDHEN, CDR2 SYDVKM. The CDR3 is 13 amino acids. DNA for the CDR3: TGTGCCAGCAGTTTATTACAGGGGGTCGAGCAGTACTTC. This translates into CASSLLQGVEQYF.

V gene TRBV4-1 combines with J gene TRBJ2-5, with a weak D call TRBD1 (5 bases). TRBJ2-7 matches the DNA end more closely, so the J call is doubtful. This CDR3 is 14 amino acids long. The germline CDR1 and CDR2 sequences are MGHRA and YSYEKL. The CDR3 nucleotides are TGCGCCAGCAGCCAAGATGGGGCAGAGTACGAGCAGTACTTC. As protein: CASSQDGAEYEQYF.